These 28 T cell receptor beta chains were all obtained from the same sample, sequenced in a study of PD-1 blockade in classical Hodgkin lymphoma. Libraries were prepared by immunoSEQ multiplex PCR; TCRdb keeps only in-frame clonotypes and omits some of them. The profile covers roughly 20,000 clones, with 84% appearing a single time and approximately 6.3% taken by the ten largest. All trial patients relapsed after autologous stem cell transplantation. The source material was peripheral blood mononuclear cells (PBMCs), sampled at baseline. These receptors were collected from a human donor with classical Hodgkin lymphoma.

The genes are TRBV11-2 and TRBJ2-7, with unresolved D. Germline V gene sequence: CDR1 SGHAT, CDR2 FQNNGV. Trimming removed 1 base at V and 6 bases at J, with 22 bases between. The CDR3 runs to 17 residues. The CDR3 DNA follows: TGTGCCAGCAGCTTAGGGGTGCTGATGCGGCCAACGGGCGAGCAGTACTTC. Translated: CASSLGVLMRPTGEQYF.

The rearrangement uses TRBV29-1 and TRBJ2-3; 14 bases map to TRBD2. Germline values: CDR1 SQVTM, CDR2 ANQGSEA. The CDR3 runs 17 residues. V trimming: 4 bases; J trimming: 0 bases; junction bases outside the gene matches: 6. The CDR3 DNA sequence: TGCAGCGTTGTAGGACTAGCGGGGGGCCCTAGCACAGATACGCAGTATTTT. This encodes CSVVGLAGGPSTDTQYF.

CDR3 DNA: TGTGCCAGCAGCAGTCTACACAGGGGGCCACAAGAGACCCAGTACTTC. Translation: CASSSLHRGPQETQYF. This chain uses TRBV5-4 with TRBJ2-5, with TRBD1 matching 9 bases. The germline V gene has CDR1 SGHNT and CDR2 YYREEE (reference sequence). The CDR3 covers 16 residues. After removal of 4 bases from V and 2 bases from J, the junction contained 9 bases not matched to a gene.

The J gene is TRBJ2-3, the V gene TRBV4-3, with TRBD2 identical over 10 bases. V shed 4 bases and J 3 bases; nucleotides not matched to a gene: 4. The CDR3 is 15 residues long. Germline V gives CDR1 LGHNA, CDR2 YSLEER. The CDR3 is CASSLAGGMTDTQYF. In nucleotides, the CDR3 is TGCGCCAGCAGCCTAGCGGGGGGAATGACAGATACGCAGTATTTT.

The chain carries TRBV10-3 and TRBJ1-2; D not certain. This CDR3 has 13 residues. Between the trimmed V and J ends, which lost 5 bases and 8 bases, there was a span of 15 bases. Germline V lookup: CDR1 ENHRY, CDR2 SYGVKD. The CDR3 sequence is CAISWETLRGYTF. The CDR3 nucleotides are TGTGCCATCAGTTGGGAAACCCTAAGAGGCTACACCTTC.

The chain joins TRBV29-1 to TRBJ2-5; TRBD2 aligns across 9 bases. This CDR3 has 17 residues. V lost 8 bases and J lost 5; bases outside the gene matches: 21. Germline-derived CDR1 and CDR2 are SQVTM and ANQGSEA. CDR3 coding DNA: TGCAGCCTCCTGGGCGCGGGGGGGCGAGATGAGTCGGAGACCCAGTACTTC. Amino acids: CSLLGAGGRDESETQYF.

This sequence joins TRBV5-1 and TRBJ2-4; D might be TRBD1 (6 bases). Germline V gene lookup returns CDR1 SGHRS and CDR2 YFSETQ. Trimming stripped 5 bases from V and 8 bases from J, with 11 bases between. The CDR3 extends over 12 amino acids. CDR3 in DNA: TGCGCCAGCAGTGTACAGGGTGACATTCAGTACTTC. This sequence encodes CASSVQGDIQYF.

The V gene is TRBV28, the J gene TRBJ1-1; a possible D gene is TRBD1 (5 bases). CDR1 and CDR2 (germline): MDHEN, SYDVKM. The CDR3 contains 14 residues. Trimming removed 1 base at V and 1 base at J, with 7 bases between. The CDR3 DNA reads as TGTGCCAGCAGTTTATTTCAGGGGAACACTGAAGCTTTCTTT. Translating it yields CASSLFQGNTEAFF.

The rearrangement links TRBV11-2 to TRBJ2-2, with 7 bases matching TRBD2. Germline CDR1 is SGHAT and CDR2 is FQNNGV. CDR3 length equals 18 residues. V shed 1 base and J 3 bases; nucleotides not matched to a gene: 11. Written as DNA, the CDR3 is TGTGCCAGCAGCTTAGGAGGGTTGGTTAGCGGGTACACCGGGGAGCTGTTTTTT. It specifies CASSLGGLVSGYTGELFF.

The chain is built from TRBV7-2 and TRBJ1-6, with D maybe TRBD1 (6 bases). The CDR3 runs 15 residues. Trimming removed 1 base from V and 8 bases from J, with 12 bases in between. CDR1 SGHTA and CDR2 FQGNSA come from the germline V gene. The CDR3 loop is CASSLDQGLHSPLHF. DNA for the CDR3: TGTGCCAGCAGCTTAGACCAGGGGCTCCATTCACCCCTCCACTTT.

This rearrangement joins TRBV4-2 to TRBJ2-2; TRBD2 is a possible D gene (6 bases). The length of the CDR3 is 17 residues. Trimming removed 1 base from V and 0 bases from J, with 12 bases in between. Germline V lookup: CDR1 LGHNA, CDR2 YNFKEQ. CDR3 loop: CASSQGSWEANTGELFF. CDR3 sequence (DNA): TGTGCCAGCAGCCAAGGATCGTGGGAGGCGAACACCGGGGAGCTGTTTTTT.

This sequence joins TRBV7-8 and TRBJ2-3, with 8 bases that match TRBD2. Germline V gene lookup returns CDR1 SGHVS and CDR2 FQNEAQ. V lost 0 bases, J lost 5 bases, and 13 bases stayed unmatched. The CDR3 is 18 residues long. This CDR3 reads CASSLAPVYRGGKDTQYF. The CDR3 nucleotides are TGTGCCAGCAGCTTAGCGCCCGTCTATCGGGGGGGTAAAGATACGCAGTATTTT.

V is TRBV28 and J is TRBJ1-2, with unresolved D. The CDR3 has 13 residues. With 1 base removed from V and 0 bases from J, the gap between germline ends came to 3 bases. CDR1 is MDHEN and CDR2 is SYDVKM in the germline V gene. The CDR3 sequence: CASSLYPNYGYTF. The DNA for the CDR3 is TGTGCCAGCAGTTTATATCCTAACTATGGCTACACCTTC.

The V call is TRBV11-1, the J call TRBJ1-1; the match to TRBD1 covers 10 bases. Germline trimming cut 5 bases from V and 5 bases from J; bases unmatched to any gene: 8. Germline V lookup: CDR1 SGHAT, CDR2 FQDESV (reference sequence). This CDR3 contains 15 residues. This CDR3 reads CASSPDRGRLTEAFF. CDR3 DNA sequence: TGTGCCAGCAGCCCAGACAGGGGGCGCTTGACTGAAGCTTTCTTT.

The chain is built from TRBV15 and TRBJ2-7; 9 bases agree with TRBD1. CDR3 size: 16 residues. CDR1 and CDR2 from the germline V gene are LNHNV and YYDKDF (reference sequence). V trimming: 0 bases; J trimming: 4 bases; junction bases outside the gene matches: 7. The CDR3 loop is CATSRDRTGVGYEQYF. In DNA form, the CDR3 reads TGTGCCACCAGCAGAGATCGGACAGGGGTTGGATACGAGCAGTACTTC.

V usage is TRBV15 and J usage is TRBJ2-5; D is unclear. Germline V CDR1 and CDR2: LNHNV, YYDKDF (reference sequence). Trimming stripped 3 bases from V and 5 bases from J, with 10 bases between. This CDR3 is built from 13 residues. Here the CDR3 reads CATSSPPEETQYF. DNA of the CDR3: TGTGCCACCAGCAGTCCCCCGGAGGAGACCCAGTACTTC.

The chain recombines TRBV19 with TRBJ2-2, with D unresolved. Trimming shortened V by 7 bases and J by 1 base, and 10 bases separated the two germline ends. Germline V gene lookup returns CDR1 LNHDA and CDR2 SQIVND (reference sequence). The CDR3 runs 14 residues. The CDR3 region has the DNA TGTGCCAGTACCTTAAGCAGGAACACCGGGGAGCTGTTTTTT. This encodes CASTLSRNTGELFF.

The count of this clone is one. CDR3 in DNA: TGTGCCAGTAGCAGCCGAACCACCGGAGGGGTCCACTATGGCTACACCTTC. Translated: CASSSRTTGGVHYGYTF. The chain recombines TRBV19 with TRBJ1-2; weak D call: TRBD1 (5 bases). The V gene's germline CDR1 is LNHDA and CDR2 SQIVND (reference sequence). CDR3 size: 17 residues. V lost 6 bases and J lost 3, with 23 bases in between.

This chain links TRBV4-3 with TRBJ1-5, with D hard to call. The CDR3 loop spans 16 amino acids. CDR1 is LGHNA, CDR2 YSLEER, per germline. V lost 0 bases, J lost 4 bases, and 13 bases lay in between. This chain's CDR3 is CASSQEPTGQNQPQHF. The CDR3 DNA follows: TGCGCCAGCAGCCAAGAACCGACGGGCCAAAATCAGCCCCAGCATTTT.

The genes are TRBV6-1 and TRBJ2-2, with TRBD2 matching over 10 bases. The germline V gene encodes CDR1 MNHNS and CDR2 SASEGT. With 2 bases clipped from V and 0 bases from J, the junction kept 6 bases outside the gene matches. The CDR3 totals 18 residues. The CDR3 DNA follows: TGTGCCAGCAGTGAATGGCTAGCGGGGGTCACGAACACCGGGGAGCTGTTTTTT. This encodes CASSEWLAGVTNTGELFF.

The genes are TRBV7-9 and TRBJ2-1, with D perhaps TRBD2 (6 bases). CDR3 length: 12 residues. Trimming shortened V by 1 base and J by 15 bases, and 13 bases separated the two germline ends. Germline V gene data show CDR1 as SEHNR and CDR2 as FQNEAQ (reference sequence). CDR3 coding DNA: TGTGCCAGCAGCTTAGGGGGGGAAGAACGGTTCTTC. Its protein is CASSLGGEERFF.

The chain combines TRBV28 with TRBJ2-7, with TRBD2 identical over 7 bases. The CDR3 sequence is 15 residues long. The J segment lost 6 bases and the V segment lost 2 bases, leaving 10 bases of the junction unmatched. Germline V lookup: CDR1 MDHEN, CDR2 SYDVKM. The CDR3 is CASSLPLTSAREQYF. CDR3 nucleotide sequence: TGTGCCAGCAGTTTACCCTTAACTAGCGCACGCGAGCAGTACTTC.

The V call is TRBV4-2, the J call TRBJ1-6; 8 positions agree with TRBD1. The CDR3 is 18 residues long. Germline-derived CDR1 and CDR2 are LGHNA and YNFKEQ. With V trimmed by 0 bases and J by 1 base, 5 bases remained unmatched. The CDR3 sequence: CASSQDWDRRSYNSPLHF. CDR3 coding DNA: TGTGCCAGCAGCCAAGATTGGGACAGGAGGTCCTATAATTCACCCCTCCACTTT.

The chain is built from TRBV6-5 and TRBJ2-1; D is ambiguous. The CDR3 is 13 amino acids. Germline V CDR1 and CDR2: MNHEY, SVGAGI. The germline V and J ends were trimmed by 5 bases and 6 bases, with 11 bases remaining between them. CDR3 DNA: TGTGCCAGCAGTACGACCCGTTTCAATGAGCAGTTCTTC. Its protein product is CASSTTRFNEQFF.

The chain recombines TRBV4-3 with TRBJ1-5; D remains unclear. Trimming left V 0 bases short and J 3 bases short, with 15 bases between. Germline values: CDR1 LGHNA, CDR2 YSLEER. The CDR3 has 17 residues. Here the CDR3 reads CASSQDSGRLSNQPQHF. The CDR3 DNA is TGCGCCAGCAGCCAAGATTCGGGCAGGTTATCCAATCAGCCCCAGCATTTT.

V is TRBV28 and J is TRBJ2-7; the match to TRBD1 covers 9 bases. The germline gives CDR1 MDHEN, CDR2 SYDVKM. The CDR3 has 15 residues. Trimming cost V 6 bases and J 2 bases; bases outside gene matches: 8. For the CDR3, the DNA is TGTGCCAGCAGACACAGGGACAGGGTCCCCTACGAGCAGTACTTC. Its translation is CASRHRDRVPYEQYF. Looking up the rest from reference TRBV28 and TRBJ2-7 gives the full variable domain: DVKVTQSSRYLVKRTGEKVFLECVQDMDHENMFWYRQDPGLGLRLIYFSYDVKMKEKGDIPEGYSVSREKKERFSLILESASTNQTSMYLCASRHRDRVPYEQYFGPGTRLTVT.

This rearrangement joins TRBV19 to TRBJ1-5, with D unresolved. V was shortened by 5 bases and J by 0 bases, with 14 bases between the two germline ends. The CDR3 has 16 residues. Germline loops: CDR1 LNHDA, CDR2 SQIVND (reference sequence). The CDR3 here is CASSPPSAYSNQPQHF. As DNA, the CDR3 is TGTGCCAGTAGTCCGCCCTCAGCCTATAGCAATCAGCCCCAGCATTTT.

The CDR3 is CASSVDWDPEKLFF. The CDR3 coding sequence is TGTGCCAGCAGCGTAGACTGGGACCCTGAAAAACTGTTTTTT. The rearrangement links TRBV9 to TRBJ1-4; perhaps TRBD1 as D (5 bases). This CDR3 is 14 amino acids long. Germline values: CDR1 SGDLS, CDR2 YYNGEE. Between the trimmed V and J ends, which lost 0 bases and 7 bases, there was a span of 10 bases.